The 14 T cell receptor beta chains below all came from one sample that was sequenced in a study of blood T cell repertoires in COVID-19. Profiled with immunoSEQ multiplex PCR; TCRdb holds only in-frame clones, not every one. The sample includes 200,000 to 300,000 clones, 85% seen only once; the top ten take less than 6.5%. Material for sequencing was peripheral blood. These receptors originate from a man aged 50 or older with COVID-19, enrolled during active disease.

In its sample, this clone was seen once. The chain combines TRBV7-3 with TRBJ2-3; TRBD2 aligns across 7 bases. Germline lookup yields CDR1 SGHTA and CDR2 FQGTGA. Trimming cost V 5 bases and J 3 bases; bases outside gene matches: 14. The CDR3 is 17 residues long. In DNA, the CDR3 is TGTGCCAGCAGCCTAGGCGTGGCGGGGGTAGGGACAGATACGCAGTATTTT. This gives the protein CASSLGVAGVGTDTQYF.

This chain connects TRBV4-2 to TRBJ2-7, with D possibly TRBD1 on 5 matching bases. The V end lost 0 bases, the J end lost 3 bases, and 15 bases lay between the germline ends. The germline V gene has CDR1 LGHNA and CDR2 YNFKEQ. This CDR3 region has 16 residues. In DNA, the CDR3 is TGTGCCAGCAGCCAAGATACTGAAGGGGCCATCTACGAGCAGTACTTC. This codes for CASSQDTEGAIYEQYF.

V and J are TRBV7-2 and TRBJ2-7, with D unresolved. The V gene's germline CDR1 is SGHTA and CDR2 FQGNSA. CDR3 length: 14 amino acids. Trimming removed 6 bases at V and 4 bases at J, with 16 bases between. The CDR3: CASSIDTHTYEQYF. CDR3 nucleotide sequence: TGTGCCAGCAGTATCGACACCCACACTTACGAGCAGTACTTC.

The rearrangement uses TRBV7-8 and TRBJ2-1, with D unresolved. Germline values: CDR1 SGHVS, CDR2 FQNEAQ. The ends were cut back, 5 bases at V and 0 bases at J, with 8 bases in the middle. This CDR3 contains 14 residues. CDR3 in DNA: TGTGCCAGCAGCGCGCGTACCTCCTACAATGAGCAGTTCTTC. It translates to CASSARTSYNEQFF.

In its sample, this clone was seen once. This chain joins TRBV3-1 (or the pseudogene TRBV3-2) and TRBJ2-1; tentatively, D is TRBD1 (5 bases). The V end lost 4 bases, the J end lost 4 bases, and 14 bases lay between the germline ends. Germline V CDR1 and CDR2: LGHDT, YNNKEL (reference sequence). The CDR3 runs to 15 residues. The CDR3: CASSLSRTQYNEQFF. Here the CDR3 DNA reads TGTGCCAGCAGCCTTTCAAGGACACAATACAATGAGCAGTTCTTC.

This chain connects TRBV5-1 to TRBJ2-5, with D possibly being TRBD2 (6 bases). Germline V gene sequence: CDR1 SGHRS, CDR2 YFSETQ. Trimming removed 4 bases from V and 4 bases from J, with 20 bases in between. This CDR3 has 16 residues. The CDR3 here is CASSRSGYQGGETQYF. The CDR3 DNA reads TGCGCCAGCAGCCGGAGTGGTTATCAGGGAGGAGAGACCCAGTACTTC.

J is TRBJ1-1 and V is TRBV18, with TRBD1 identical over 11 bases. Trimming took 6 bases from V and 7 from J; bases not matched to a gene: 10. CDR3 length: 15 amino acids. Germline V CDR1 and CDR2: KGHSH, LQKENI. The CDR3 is CASSQEDRGPDEAFF. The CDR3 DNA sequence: TGTGCCAGCTCTCAAGAGGACAGGGGGCCTGATGAAGCTTTCTTT. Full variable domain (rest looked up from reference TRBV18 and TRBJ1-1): NAGVMQNPRHLVRRRGQEARLRCSPMKGHSHVYWYRQLPEEGLKFMVYLQKENIIDESGMPKERFSAEFPKEGPSILRIQQVVRGDSAAYFCASSQEDRGPDEAFFGQGTRLTVV.

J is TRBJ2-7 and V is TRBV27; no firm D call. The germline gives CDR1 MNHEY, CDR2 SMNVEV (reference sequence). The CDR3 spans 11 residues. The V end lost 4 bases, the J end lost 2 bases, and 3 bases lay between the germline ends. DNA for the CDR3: TGTGCCAGCAGTTCCGCCTACGAGCAGTACTTC. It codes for CASSSAYEQYF.

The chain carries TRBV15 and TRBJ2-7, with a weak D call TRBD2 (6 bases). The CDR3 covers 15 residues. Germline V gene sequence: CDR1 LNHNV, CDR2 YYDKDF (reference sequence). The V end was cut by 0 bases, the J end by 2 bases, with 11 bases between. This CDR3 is CATSRDVGSPYEQYF. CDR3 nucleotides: TGTGCCACCAGCAGAGATGTCGGGAGTCCCTACGAGCAGTACTTC.

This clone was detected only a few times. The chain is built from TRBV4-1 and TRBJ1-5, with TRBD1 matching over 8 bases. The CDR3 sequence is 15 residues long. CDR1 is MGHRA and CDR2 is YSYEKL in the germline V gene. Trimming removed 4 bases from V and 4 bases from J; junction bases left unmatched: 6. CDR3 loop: CASSPDRAGNQPQHF. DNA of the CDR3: TGCGCCAGCAGCCCGGACAGGGCAGGGAATCAGCCCCAGCATTTT.

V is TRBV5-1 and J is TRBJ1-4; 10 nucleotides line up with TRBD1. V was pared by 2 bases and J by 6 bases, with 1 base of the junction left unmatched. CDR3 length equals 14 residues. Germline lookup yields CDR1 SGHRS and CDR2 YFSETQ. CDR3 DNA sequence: TGCGCCAGCAGCTTTGGGACAGGGGATGAAAAACTGTTTTTT. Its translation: CASSFGTGDEKLFF.

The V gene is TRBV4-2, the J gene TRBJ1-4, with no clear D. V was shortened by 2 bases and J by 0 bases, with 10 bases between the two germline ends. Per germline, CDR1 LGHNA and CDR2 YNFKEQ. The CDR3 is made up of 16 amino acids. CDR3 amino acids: CASSQRLKATNEKLFF. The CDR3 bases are TGTGCCAGCAGCCAACGACTGAAGGCAACTAATGAAAAACTGTTTTTT.

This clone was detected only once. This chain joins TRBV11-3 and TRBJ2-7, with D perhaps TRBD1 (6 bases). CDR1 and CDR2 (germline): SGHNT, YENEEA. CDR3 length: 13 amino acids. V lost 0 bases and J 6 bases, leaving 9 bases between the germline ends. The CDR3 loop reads CASSLDPDSEQYF. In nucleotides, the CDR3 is TGTGCCAGCAGCTTAGATCCGGACAGCGAGCAGTACTTC.

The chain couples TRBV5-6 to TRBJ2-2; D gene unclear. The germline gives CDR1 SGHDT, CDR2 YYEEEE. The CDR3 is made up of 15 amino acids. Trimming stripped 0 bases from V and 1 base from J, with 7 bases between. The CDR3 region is CASSLGRLNTGELFF. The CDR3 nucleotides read TGTGCCAGCAGCTTGGGCAGATTGAACACCGGGGAGCTGTTTTTT. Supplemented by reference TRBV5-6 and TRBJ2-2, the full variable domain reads DAGVTQSPTHLIKTRGQQVTLRCSPKSGHDTVSWYQQALGQGPQFIFQYYEEEERQRGNFPDRFSGHQFPNYSSELNVNALLLGDSALYLCASSLGRLNTGELFFGEGSRLTVL.